This T cell receptor beta chain is drawn from a study of blood T cell repertoires in COVID-19. CDR3 size: 13 residues. Trimming cost V 2 bases and J 8 bases, with 12 bases left between them. From germline, CDR1 is SGHTA and CDR2 FQGNSA. As processed by the authors: Estimation of nucleated cell counts was performed using reference gene primer amplification. Using immunoSEQ multiplex PCR, the repertoire was profiled, and TCRdb retains in-frame clones only, with some absent. V, J and clone size are taken as reported in that table, and D and trimming were inferred from the DNA itself. This table holds 300,000 to 400,000 clones, over 75% found once.

The sample was peripheral blood. This sequence originates from a woman in her forties or fifties with active or convalescent COVID-19. The J gene is TRBJ1-2, the V gene TRBV7-2; D is uncertain. The CDR3 DNA sequence: TGTGCCAGCAGCTTAACAGCCCTTTGGGGCTACACCTTC. This encodes CASSLTALWGYTF.